Presented here are 29 T cell receptor beta chains from one specimen sequenced in a study of CD8 T cells in ankylosing spondylitis. TCRdb re-called the 5' RACE reads with MiXCR, one entry per CDR3 protein. The sample has roughly 120,000 distinct CDR3 sequences; about an eighth are singletons. Specimen: blood, either unsorted or a sorted T cell fraction (not recorded which). These receptors were obtained from a female donor with ankylosing spondylitis or in good health (not recorded which).

This clonotype turned up a few times. The junction does not match germline at one end; this may be a read error. The V call is TRBV18, the J call TRBJ1-1, with 9 bases fitting TRBD1. This CDR3 contains 15 residues. CDR1 and CDR2 from the germline V gene are KGHSH and LQKENI. The chain's CDR3 is CASSPPGQGEIKVYF. CDR3 coding DNA: TGTGCCAGCTCACCACCGGGACAGGGAGAGATCAAAGTCTACTTT.

This clonotype was seen at least ten times. The chain combines TRBV4-1 with TRBJ2-3; the D is unclear. This CDR3 has 14 amino acids. Per germline, CDR1 MGHRA and CDR2 YSYEKL. V lost 0 bases and J 1 base, leaving 5 bases between the germline ends. The CDR3 sequence is CASSQDGRTDTQYF. CDR3 bases: TGCGCCAGCAGCCAAGATGGCCGCACAGATACGCAGTATTTT.

The chain links TRBV12-3 or TRBV12-4 to TRBJ1-1; D possibly corresponds to TRBD1 (5 bases). Trimming removed 5 bases from V and 5 bases from J, with 15 bases in between. The CDR3 extends over 14 amino acids. CDR3 in amino acids: CASSPGSENTEAFF. CDR3 bases: TGTGCCAGCAGTCCAGGGTCCGAGAATACTGAAGCTTTCTTT.

The V and J genes are TRBV7-3 and TRBJ2-3; D is possibly TRBD2 (5 bases). The CDR3 is 13 residues long. V lost 5 bases and J 2 bases, leaving 8 bases between the germline ends. Per germline, CDR1 SGHTA and CDR2 FQGTGA. The CDR3 region has the DNA TGTGCCAGCAGCACCGGGATCACAGATACGCAGTATTTT. It codes for CASSTGITDTQYF.

The V and J genes are TRBV10-3 and TRBJ2-5; D gene uncertain. Germline V gives CDR1 ENHRY, CDR2 SYGVKD. Trimming left V 0 bases short and J 0 bases short, with 8 bases between. The CDR3 is 15 residues long. CDR3 in DNA: TGTGCCATCAGTGAGTCGCTGGGGAACCAAGAGACCCAGTACTTC. Translating it yields CAISESLGNQETQYF.

The rearrangement links TRBV7-6 to TRBJ2-2; D remains ambiguous. Germline CDR1 and CDR2: SGHVS and FNYEAQ. CDR3 length: 18 residues. V gave up 3 bases and J gave up 7 bases, with 24 bases separating them. CDR3 DNA: TGTGCCAGCAGCTTGGGCCTCACTACCCCGAAGATGGGCGGGGAGCTGTTTTTT. Translating it yields CASSLGLTTPKMGGELFF.

Concerning this clonotype: This clone may be a read error of a much larger clone one base away. V gene TRBV15 combines with J gene TRBJ2-4; D is perhaps TRBD1 (6 bases). V was cut by 0 bases and J by 12 bases, with 15 bases left in between. Germline CDR1 reads LNHNV; CDR2 reads YYDKDF (reference sequence). The length of the CDR3 is 14 residues. The CDR3 nucleotides read TGTGCCACCAGCAGAGACAGGGGTTTGAATAGTCAGTACTTC. Protein product: CATSRDRGLNSQYF.

This rearrangement joins TRBV28 to TRBJ2-3; 11 positions agree with TRBD1. Germline CDR1 MDHEN, CDR2 SYDVKM. V was clipped by 5 bases and J by 2 bases; unmatched bases: 9. The CDR3 covers 17 residues. CDR3 coding DNA: TGTGCCAGCAGTGGGATTGGGACAGGGGGAGACACAGATACGCAGTATTTT. This encodes CASSGIGTGGDTDTQYF.

This clonotype occurred many times. This sequence joins TRBV12-3 or TRBV12-4 and TRBJ2-1; D is perhaps TRBD2 (5 bases). Trimming pared 3 bases from V and 10 bases from J, leaving 7 bases between. The CDR3 runs 11 residues. CDR3 nucleotide sequence: TGTGCCAGCAGTTTTGCGGGCGAGCAGTTCTTC. It yields the protein CASSFAGEQFF.

The chain is built from TRBV7-6 and TRBJ2-1; D is possibly TRBD2 (6 bases). This CDR3 is 13 amino acids long. Germline lookup yields CDR1 SGHVS and CDR2 FNYEAQ. V gave up 5 bases and J gave up 10 bases, with 15 bases separating them. The CDR3 bases are TGTGCCAGCAGCCCGATCTTCAGCGGGGAGCAGTTCTTC. It codes for CASSPIFSGEQFF.

This clonotype has just a few counts. This chain connects TRBV24-1 to TRBJ2-1; TRBD2 matches at 9 bases. With V trimmed by 3 bases and J by 5 bases, 4 bases remained unmatched. This CDR3 region has 15 residues. Germline assignment: CDR1 KGHDR and CDR2 SFDVKD. The CDR3 DNA sequence: TGTGCCACCAGTGATGGACTAGCGTGGCACAATGAGCAGTTCTTC. Residues: CATSDGLAWHNEQFF.

This clonotype occurred many times. The chain links TRBV6-1 to TRBJ2-7, with D possibly matching TRBD2 (6 bases). Per the germline V gene, CDR1 is MNHNS and CDR2 is SASEGT. CDR3 length equals 15 residues. Between the trimmed V and J ends, which lost 7 bases and 2 bases, there was a span of 18 bases. The CDR3 is CASTPSAGRTYEQYF. The CDR3, as DNA: TGTGCCAGCACTCCCTCGGCGGGAAGAACCTACGAGCAGTACTTC.

This chain joins TRBV6-2 or TRBV6-3 and TRBJ2-2, with D tentatively TRBD1 (6 bases). Trimming removed 4 bases from V and 6 bases from J, with 15 bases in between. Germline V lookup: CDR1 MNHEY, CDR2 SVGEGT. The CDR3 extends over 15 amino acids. The DNA for the CDR3 is TGTGCCAGCAGTTGGACGGGACAAAACGCCGGGGAGCTGTTTTTT. Its protein is CASSWTGQNAGELFF.

This clonotype was detected a few times. The genes are TRBV7-2 and TRBJ2-7; TRBD2 aligns across 8 bases. J was trimmed by 2 bases and V by 5 bases; bases with no gene match: 8. The germline gives CDR1 SGHTA, CDR2 FQGNSA. This CDR3 has 15 residues. The CDR3 sequence: CASSTRGSGAYEQYF. The DNA for the CDR3 is TGTGCCAGCAGCACTAGGGGTAGCGGGGCCTACGAGCAGTACTTC.

The J gene is TRBJ2-3, the V gene TRBV25-1, with 13 bases identical to TRBD2. Trimming cost V 8 bases and J 4 bases; bases outside gene matches: 12. The CDR3 spans 17 residues. Germline loops: CDR1 MGHDK, CDR2 SYGVNS. Written as DNA, the CDR3 is TGTGCCAGCGAGAAATGGACTAGCGGGAGAAGGGCAGATACGCAGTATTTT. It is translated as CASEKWTSGRRADTQYF.

In its sample, this clonotype was seen a few times. This rearrangement joins TRBV5-1 to TRBJ1-1; 8 bases line up with TRBD1. The ends lost 4 bases at V and 3 bases at J; junction bases unmatched: 11. Germline CDR1 reads SGHRS; CDR2 reads YFSETQ. The CDR3 extends over 16 amino acids. The CDR3 coding sequence is TGCGCCAGCAGCGTCCAGGGGGCAGGGCCCCACACTGAAGCTTTCTTT. This codes for CASSVQGAGPHTEAFF.

A word on this clonotype: This may come from a read error, since a much larger clone is one base off. J is TRBJ2-1 and V is TRBV20-1; 7 bases are a match to TRBD1. V lost 6 bases and J lost 5; bases outside the gene matches: 7. Germline V gives CDR1 DFQATT, CDR2 SNEGSKA (reference sequence). This CDR3 contains 13 residues. CDR3 region: CSALSTGHNEQFF. Here the CDR3 DNA reads TGCAGTGCCTTATCGACAGGGCACAATGAGCAGTTCTTC.

To note about this clonotype: A much larger clone sits a single nucleotide away, making a read error possible. The chain carries TRBV12-3 or TRBV12-4 and TRBJ2-1; a weak D match, TRBD1 (7 bases). Trimming removed 10 bases from V and 9 bases from J, with 25 bases in between. The CDR3 is 15 residues long. The CDR3 nucleotides are TGTGCCAACATTACCGGGAGAGGGGACAGATCTGAGCAGTTCTTC. It codes for CANITGRGDRSEQFF.

The rearrangement joins TRBV11-3 to TRBJ2-3, with 13 bases that match TRBD2. The CDR3 has 16 residues. The germline gives CDR1 SGHNT, CDR2 YENEEA. The ends lost 1 base at V and 6 bases at J; junction bases unmatched: 4. CDR3: CASSLGLAGGSDTQYF. The CDR3 coding sequence is TGTGCCAGCAGCTTAGGACTAGCGGGGGGATCTGATACGCAGTATTTT.

This clonotype was detected a few times. The rearrangement uses TRBV14 and TRBJ2-7; no reliable D call. The CDR3 has 13 residues. V lost 4 bases to trimming and J lost 5 bases, with 12 bases between them. CDR1 SGHDN and CDR2 FVKESK come from the germline V gene. The CDR3 coding sequence is TGTGCCAGCAGCCTCGGAGTGTACAACGAGCAGTACTTC. Residues: CASSLGVYNEQYF.

The chain is built from TRBV19 and TRBJ2-7; no clear D gene. The germline V gene has CDR1 LNHDA and CDR2 SQIVND (reference sequence). Deletions cut 5 bases from V and 2 bases from J, with 10 bases between. CDR3 length: 13 residues. CDR3 DNA sequence: TGTGCCAGTAGTTGGACGGCAACCTACGAGCAGTACTTC. It yields the protein CASSWTATYEQYF.

In its sample, this clonotype was seen many times. The chain recombines TRBV7-6 with TRBJ2-7, with 11 bases identical to TRBD2. CDR3 length: 18 amino acids. Germline V lookup: CDR1 SGHVS, CDR2 FNYEAQ. The junction had 16 bases not matched to a gene; V was cut back by 5 bases and J by 4 bases. The CDR3 region is CASSPITPLLAGEYEQYF. The CDR3 DNA follows: TGTGCCAGCAGCCCTATCACACCCCTACTAGCGGGGGAATACGAGCAGTACTTC.

J is TRBJ2-3 and V is TRBV15; TRBD2 is a possible D gene (6 bases). The CDR3 has 16 residues. Trimming took 5 bases from V and 4 from J, leaving 19 bases between them. Germline V gene sequence: CDR1 LNHNV, CDR2 YYDKDF (reference sequence). The CDR3 loop reads CATSGGLAGIADTQYF. CDR3 nucleotide sequence: TGTGCCACCAGCGGAGGACTGGCGGGGATCGCAGATACGCAGTATTTT. The full variable domain, rest sourced from reference TRBV15 and TRBJ2-3, is DAMVIQNPRYQVTQFGKPVTLSCSQTLNHNVMYWYQQKSSQAPKLLFHYYDKDFNNEADTPDNFQSRRPNTSFCFLDIRSPGLGDTAMYLCATSGGLAGIADTQYFGPGTRLTVL.

This clonotype turned up a few times. The CDR3 DNA reads as TGTGCCACCAGCAGAGACATGGACCAACATGGCTACACCTTC. This sequence encodes CATSRDMDQHGYTF. V usage is TRBV15 and J usage is TRBJ1-2; D ambiguous. The CDR3 length is 14 residues. In germline, CDR1 is LNHNV, CDR2 YYDKDF (reference sequence). V dropped 0 bases and J dropped 6 bases, with 11 bases sitting between them.

The chain has TRBV20-1 and TRBJ2-3, with TRBD2 matching over 8 bases. With 7 bases clipped from V and 2 bases from J, the junction kept 11 bases outside the gene matches. The germline gives CDR1 DFQATT, CDR2 SNEGSKA (reference sequence). The CDR3 spans 15 residues. CDR3 nucleotide sequence: TGCAGTGTGGGGGGCGGAGCGGGGGTCACAGATACGCAGTATTTT. Protein sequence: CSVGGGAGVTDTQYF.

Of note for this clonotype: A much larger clone lies one base from this, so it may be a read error. The chain combines TRBV7-9 with TRBJ1-3; D may be TRBD1 (5 bases). This CDR3 has 14 amino acids. Germline CDR1 SEHNR, CDR2 FQNEAQ (reference sequence). CDR3 loop: CVSSFGGYGNTIYF. CDR3 bases: TGTGTCAGCAGCTTCGGGGGTTACGGAAACACCATATATTTT.

This clonotype is medium-sized by share. The V call is TRBV20-1, the J call TRBJ2-3, with 12 bases fitting TRBD2. The J segment lost 6 bases and the V segment lost 3 bases, leaving 7 bases of the junction unmatched. The CDR3 is made up of 15 amino acids. Germline-derived CDR1 and CDR2 are DFQATT and SNEGSKA (reference sequence). The CDR3 coding sequence is TGCAGTGCTAGTGGTCCTAGCGGGAGGGCGGATACGCAGTATTTT. This sequence encodes CSASGPSGRADTQYF.

Points on this clonotype: It may be a read error: a sequence one base away is much more abundant. The V call is TRBV5-1, the J call TRBJ2-7; D not resolved. V was shortened by 0 bases and J by 3 bases, with 13 bases between the two germline ends. This CDR3 has 15 residues. Germline-derived CDR1 and CDR2 are SGHRS and YFSETQ. DNA for the CDR3: TGCGCCAGCAGCTTGGGGGTAGAACCACACTACGAGCAGTACTTC. This gives the protein CASSLGVEPHYEQYF.

The sample holds many counts of this clonotype. The genes are TRBV20-1 and TRBJ1-1; D is uncertain. Trimming left V 3 bases short and J 1 base short, with 12 bases between. This CDR3 region has 14 residues. In germline, CDR1 is DFQATT, CDR2 SNEGSKA (reference sequence). The CDR3 sequence is CSARLSGQNTEAFF. DNA for the CDR3: TGCAGTGCTAGGCTTTCCGGGCAGAACACTGAAGCTTTCTTT.